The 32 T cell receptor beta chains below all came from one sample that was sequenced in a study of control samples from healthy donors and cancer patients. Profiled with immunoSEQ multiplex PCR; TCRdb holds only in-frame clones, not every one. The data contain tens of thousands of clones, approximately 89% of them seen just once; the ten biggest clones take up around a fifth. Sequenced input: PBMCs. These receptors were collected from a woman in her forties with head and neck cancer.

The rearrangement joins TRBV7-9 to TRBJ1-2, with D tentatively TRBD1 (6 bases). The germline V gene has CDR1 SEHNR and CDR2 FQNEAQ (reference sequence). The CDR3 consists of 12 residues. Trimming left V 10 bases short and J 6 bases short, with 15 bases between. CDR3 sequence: CATSSGVDGYTF. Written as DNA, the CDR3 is TGTGCCACCTCGTCAGGGGTTGATGGCTACACCTTC.

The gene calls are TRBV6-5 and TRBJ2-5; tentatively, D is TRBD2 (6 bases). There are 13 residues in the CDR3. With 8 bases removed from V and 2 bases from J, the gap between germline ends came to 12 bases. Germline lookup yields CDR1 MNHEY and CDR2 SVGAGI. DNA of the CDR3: TGTGCCAGCCGACGTAGCGGACAAGAGACCCAGTACTTC. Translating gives CASRRSGQETQYF.

The CDR3 here is CASSPRGTGNTIYF. DNA of the CDR3: TGTGCCAGCTCACCCAGGGGAACTGGAAACACCATATATTTT. The chain employs TRBV18 and TRBJ1-3; D perhaps matches TRBD1 (6 bases). The CDR3 extends over 14 amino acids. Germline CDR1 reads KGHSH; CDR2 reads LQKENI. Trimming removed 3 bases from V and 2 bases from J, with 8 bases in between.

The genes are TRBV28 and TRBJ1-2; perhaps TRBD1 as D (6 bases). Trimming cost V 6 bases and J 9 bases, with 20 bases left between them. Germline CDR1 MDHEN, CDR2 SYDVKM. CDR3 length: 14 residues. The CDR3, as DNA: TGTGCCAGCAGCAACCCACGGGACACGGCGAGCTACACCTTC. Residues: CASSNPRDTASYTF.

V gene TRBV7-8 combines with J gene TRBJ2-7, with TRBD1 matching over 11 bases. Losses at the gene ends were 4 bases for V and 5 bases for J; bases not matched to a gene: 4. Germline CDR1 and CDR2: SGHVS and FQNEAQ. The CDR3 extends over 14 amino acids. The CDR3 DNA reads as TGTGCCAGCAGCTCCTGGACAGGGGGCGACGAGCAGTACTTC. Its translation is CASSSWTGGDEQYF.

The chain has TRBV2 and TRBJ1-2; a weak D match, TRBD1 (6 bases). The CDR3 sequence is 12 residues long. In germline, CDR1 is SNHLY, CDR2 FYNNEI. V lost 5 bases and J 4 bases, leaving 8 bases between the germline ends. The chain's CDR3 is CASSIQGYGYTF. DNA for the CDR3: TGTGCCAGCAGTATACAGGGCTATGGCTACACCTTC.

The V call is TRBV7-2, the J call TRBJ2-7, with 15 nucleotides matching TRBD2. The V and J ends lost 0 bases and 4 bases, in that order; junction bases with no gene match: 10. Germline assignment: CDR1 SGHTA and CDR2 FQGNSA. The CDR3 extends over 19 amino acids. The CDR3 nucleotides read TGTGCCAGCAGCTTAGCGGGGACTAGCGGGAGGACCCTCGTATACGAGCAGTACTTC. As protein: CASSLAGTSGRTLVYEQYF.

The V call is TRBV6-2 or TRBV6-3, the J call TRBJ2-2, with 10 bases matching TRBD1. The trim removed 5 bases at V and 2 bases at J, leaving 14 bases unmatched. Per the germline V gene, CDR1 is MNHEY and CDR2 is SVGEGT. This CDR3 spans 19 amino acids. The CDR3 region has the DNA TGTGCCAGCAGTCCCCCGACTTGGGACAGGGGCTTAAACACCGGGGAGCTGTTTTTT. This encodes CASSPPTWDRGLNTGELFF.

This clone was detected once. The CDR3 sequence: CASSLGGGRGGNSPLHF. The CDR3 DNA reads as TGTGCCAGCAGTTTGGGGGGGGGAAGGGGGGGTAATTCACCCCTCCACTTT. The chain combines TRBV27 with TRBJ1-6; possibly TRBD1 for D (6 bases). Germline V lookup: CDR1 MNHEY, CDR2 SMNVEV (reference sequence). The length of the CDR3 is 17 residues. V lost 3 bases and J lost 6, with 18 bases in between.

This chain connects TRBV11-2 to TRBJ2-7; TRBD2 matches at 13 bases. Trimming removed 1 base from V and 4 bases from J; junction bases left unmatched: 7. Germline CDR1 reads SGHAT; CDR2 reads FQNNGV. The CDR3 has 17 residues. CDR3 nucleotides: TGTGCCAGCAGCTTAGGAGGGACTAGCGGGGAGTATTACGAGCAGTACTTC. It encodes CASSLGGTSGEYYEQYF.

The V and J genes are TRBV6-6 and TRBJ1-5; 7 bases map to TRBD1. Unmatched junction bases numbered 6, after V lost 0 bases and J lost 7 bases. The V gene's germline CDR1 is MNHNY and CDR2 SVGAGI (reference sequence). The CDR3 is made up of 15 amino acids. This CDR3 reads CASSYSDRDVQPQHF. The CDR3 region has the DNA TGTGCCAGCAGTTACTCCGACAGGGACGTCCAGCCCCAGCATTTT.

This CDR3 is CASSFRGGRDTQYF. The DNA for the CDR3 is TGTGCCAGCAGTTTTCGGGGGGGCCGAGATACGCAGTATTTT. The chain employs TRBV2 and TRBJ2-3; 8 bases match TRBD2. The CDR3 sequence is 14 residues long. V trimming: 5 bases; J trimming: 5 bases; junction bases outside the gene matches: 6. Germline CDR1 and CDR2: SNHLY and FYNNEI.

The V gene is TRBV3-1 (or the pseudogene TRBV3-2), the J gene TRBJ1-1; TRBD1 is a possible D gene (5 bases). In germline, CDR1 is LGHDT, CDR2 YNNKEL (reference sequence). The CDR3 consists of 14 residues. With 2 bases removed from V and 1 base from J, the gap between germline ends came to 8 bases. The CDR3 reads CASSQRRGNTEAFF. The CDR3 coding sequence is TGTGCCAGCAGCCAAAGGAGGGGGAACACTGAAGCTTTCTTT.

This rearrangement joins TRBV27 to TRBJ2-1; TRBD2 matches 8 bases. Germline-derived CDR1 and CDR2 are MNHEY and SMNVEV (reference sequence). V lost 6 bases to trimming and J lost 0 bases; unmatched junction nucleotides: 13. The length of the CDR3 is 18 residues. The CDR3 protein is CASRKTAGAPSSYNEQFF. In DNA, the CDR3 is TGTGCCAGCAGAAAGACAGCGGGAGCCCCGAGCTCCTACAATGAGCAGTTCTTC.

Here the CDR3 DNA reads TGCAGCGTTCTGGGGGATATGGCAGCTTTCTTT. It specifies CSVLGDMAAFF. The chain recombines TRBV29-1 with TRBJ1-1; the D gene is possibly TRBD1 (5 bases). The CDR3 sequence is 11 residues long. In germline, CDR1 is SQVTM, CDR2 ANQGSEA. V dropped 5 bases and J dropped 10 bases, with 14 bases sitting between them. Looking up the rest from reference TRBV29-1 and TRBJ1-1 gives the full variable domain: SAVISQKPSRDICQRGTSLTIQCQVDSQVTMMFWYRQQPGQSLTLIATANQGSEATYESGFVIDKFPISRPNLTFSTLTVSNMSPEDSSIYLCSVLGDMAAFFGQGTRLTVV.

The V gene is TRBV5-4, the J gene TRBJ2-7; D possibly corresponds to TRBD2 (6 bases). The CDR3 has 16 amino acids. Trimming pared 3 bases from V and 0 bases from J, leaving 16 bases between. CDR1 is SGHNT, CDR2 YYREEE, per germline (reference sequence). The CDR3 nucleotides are TGTGCCAGCAGCTCGCTGGGGACGGGGGTCTCCTACGAGCAGTACTTC. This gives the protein CASSSLGTGVSYEQYF.

CDR3 sequence: CAWSVQGIGYGYTF. CDR3 coding DNA: TGTGCCTGGAGTGTACAGGGGATCGGCTATGGCTACACCTTC. The chain is built from TRBV30 and TRBJ1-2; 7 bases agree with TRBD1. Per the germline V gene, CDR1 is GTSNPN and CDR2 is SVGIG (reference sequence). The length of the CDR3 is 14 residues. Trimming took 0 bases from V and 4 from J; bases not matched to a gene: 5.

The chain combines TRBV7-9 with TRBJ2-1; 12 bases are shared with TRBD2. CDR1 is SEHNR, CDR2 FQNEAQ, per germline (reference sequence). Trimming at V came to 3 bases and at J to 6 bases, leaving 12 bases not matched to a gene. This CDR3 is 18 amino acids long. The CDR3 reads CASSFAGLAGGPGNEQFF. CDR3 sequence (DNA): TGTGCCAGCAGCTTCGCGGGGCTAGCGGGGGGGCCAGGCAATGAGCAGTTCTTC.

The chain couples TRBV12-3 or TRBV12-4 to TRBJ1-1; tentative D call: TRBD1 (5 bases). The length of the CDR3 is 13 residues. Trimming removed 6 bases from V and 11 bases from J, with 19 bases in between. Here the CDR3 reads CASSLGTGLDAFF. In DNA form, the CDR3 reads TGTGCCAGCAGCTTGGGAACAGGTCTTGATGCTTTCTTT.

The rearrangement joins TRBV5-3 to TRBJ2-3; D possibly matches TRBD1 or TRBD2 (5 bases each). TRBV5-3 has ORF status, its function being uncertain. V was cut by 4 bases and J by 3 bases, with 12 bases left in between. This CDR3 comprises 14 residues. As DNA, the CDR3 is TGTGCCAGAAGCCCGGGACCCCAAACAGATACGCAGTATTTT. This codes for CARSPGPQTDTQYF.

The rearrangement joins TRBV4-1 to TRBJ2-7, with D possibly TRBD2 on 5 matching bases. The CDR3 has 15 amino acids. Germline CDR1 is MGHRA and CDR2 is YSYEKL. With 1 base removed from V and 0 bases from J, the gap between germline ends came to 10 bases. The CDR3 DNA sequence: TGCGCCAGCAGCCAAGGTCCGCGGGCCTCCTACGAGCAGTACTTC. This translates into CASSQGPRASYEQYF.

The CDR3 bases are TGTGCCTGGAGTTCTGGAAGACTCCGTTACAATGAGCAGTTCTTC. It yields the protein CAWSSGRLRYNEQFF. The chain joins TRBV30 to TRBJ2-1; D gene unclear. Germline V gives CDR1 GTSNPN, CDR2 SVGIG (reference sequence). The V end lost 2 bases, the J end lost 4 bases, and 15 bases lay between the germline ends. The CDR3 sequence is 15 residues long.

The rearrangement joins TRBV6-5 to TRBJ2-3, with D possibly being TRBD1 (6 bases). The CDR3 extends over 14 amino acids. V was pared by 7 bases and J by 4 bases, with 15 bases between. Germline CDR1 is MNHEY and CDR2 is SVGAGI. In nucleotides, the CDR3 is TGTGCCAGCATCTACAGGGATGGTGCAGATACGCAGTATTTT. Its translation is CASIYRDGADTQYF.

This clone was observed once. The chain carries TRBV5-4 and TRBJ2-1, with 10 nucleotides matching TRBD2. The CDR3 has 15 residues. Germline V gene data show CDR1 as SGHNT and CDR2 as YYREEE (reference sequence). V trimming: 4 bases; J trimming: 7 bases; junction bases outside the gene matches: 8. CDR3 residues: CASSTPGLASNEQFF. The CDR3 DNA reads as TGTGCCAGCAGCACTCCGGGACTAGCGAGTAATGAGCAGTTCTTC.

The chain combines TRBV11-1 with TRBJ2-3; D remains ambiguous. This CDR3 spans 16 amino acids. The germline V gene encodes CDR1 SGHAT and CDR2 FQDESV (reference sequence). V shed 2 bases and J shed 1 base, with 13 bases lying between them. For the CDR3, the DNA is TGTGCCAGCAGCTTAAACCTTGTTGGAGGCACAGATACGCAGTATTTT. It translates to CASSLNLVGGTDTQYF.

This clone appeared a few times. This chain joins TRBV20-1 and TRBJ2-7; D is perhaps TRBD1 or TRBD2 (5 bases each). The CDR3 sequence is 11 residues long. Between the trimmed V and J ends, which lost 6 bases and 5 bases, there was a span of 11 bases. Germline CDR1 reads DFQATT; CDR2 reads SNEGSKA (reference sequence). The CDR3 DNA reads TGCAGTGCCATGGGACCGGACGAGCAGTACTTC. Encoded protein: CSAMGPDEQYF.

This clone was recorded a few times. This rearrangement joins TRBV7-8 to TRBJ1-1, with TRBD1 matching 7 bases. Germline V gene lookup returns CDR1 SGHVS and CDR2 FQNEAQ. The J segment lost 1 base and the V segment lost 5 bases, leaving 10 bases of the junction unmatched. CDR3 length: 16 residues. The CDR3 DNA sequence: TGTGCCAGCAGCGACCCTGGGACAGCTCAGAACACTGAAGCTTTCTTT. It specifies CASSDPGTAQNTEAFF.

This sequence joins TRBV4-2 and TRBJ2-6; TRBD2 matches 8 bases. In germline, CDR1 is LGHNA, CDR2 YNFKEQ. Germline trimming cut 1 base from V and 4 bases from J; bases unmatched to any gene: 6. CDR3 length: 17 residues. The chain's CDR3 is CASSQAAGGAGANVLTF. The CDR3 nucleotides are TGTGCCAGCAGCCAAGCTGCGGGGGGTGCCGGGGCCAACGTCCTGACTTTC.

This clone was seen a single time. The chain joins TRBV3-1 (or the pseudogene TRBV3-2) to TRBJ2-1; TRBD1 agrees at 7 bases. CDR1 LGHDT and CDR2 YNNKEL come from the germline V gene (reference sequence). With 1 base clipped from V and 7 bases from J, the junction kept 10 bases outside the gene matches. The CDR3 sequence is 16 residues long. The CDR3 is CASSQAGHRGFNEQFF. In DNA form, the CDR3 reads TGTGCCAGCAGCCAAGCGGGGCACAGGGGTTTTAATGAGCAGTTCTTC.

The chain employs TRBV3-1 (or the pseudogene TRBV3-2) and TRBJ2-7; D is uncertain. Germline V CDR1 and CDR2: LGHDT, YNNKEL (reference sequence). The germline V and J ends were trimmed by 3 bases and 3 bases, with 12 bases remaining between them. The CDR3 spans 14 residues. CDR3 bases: TGTGCCAGCAGCCAGGCCCCGAACAGCTACGAGCAGTACTTC. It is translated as CASSQAPNSYEQYF.

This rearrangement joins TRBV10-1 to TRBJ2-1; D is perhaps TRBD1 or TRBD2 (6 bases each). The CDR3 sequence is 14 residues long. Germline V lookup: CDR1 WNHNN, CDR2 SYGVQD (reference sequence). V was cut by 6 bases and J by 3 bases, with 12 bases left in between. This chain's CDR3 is CASSTGAGYNEQFF. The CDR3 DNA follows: TGCGCCAGCAGCACGGGGGCCGGCTACAATGAGCAGTTCTTC.

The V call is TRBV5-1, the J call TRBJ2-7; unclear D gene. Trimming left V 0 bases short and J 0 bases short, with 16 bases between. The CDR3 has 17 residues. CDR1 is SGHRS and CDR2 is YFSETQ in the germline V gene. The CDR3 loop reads CASSLALGFQSSYEQYF. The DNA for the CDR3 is TGCGCCAGCAGCTTGGCCTTGGGGTTCCAGAGCTCCTACGAGCAGTACTTC. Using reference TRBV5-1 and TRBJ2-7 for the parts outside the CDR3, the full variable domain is KAGVTQTPRYLIKTRGQQVTLSCSPISGHRSVSWYQQTPGQGLQFLFEYFSETQRNKGNFPGRFSGRQFSNSRSEMNVSTLELGDSALYLCASSLALGFQSSYEQYFGPGTRLTVT.